Given below is one T cell receptor (beta chain) in context. The junction does not match germline at one end; this may be a read error. CDR1 is SGHRS and CDR2 is YFSETQ in the germline V gene. This CDR3 has 14 residues. Assay used: immunoSEQ multiplex PCR; TCRdb lists only in-frame clones, some missing. This table holds roughly 3,600 clones, roughly 96% found once. The sample originates from a study of brain metastases from non-small cell lung cancer. This sequence was found in a donor at least 40 years old with non-small cell lung cancer. The sample was tumor-adjacent normal tissue. The gene calls are TRBV5-1 and TRBJ2-3; perhaps TRBD1 as D (6 bases). CDR3 amino acids: CASTGTYSTDTQYF. CDR3 coding DNA: TGCGCCAGCACCGGGACATATAGCACAGACACGCAGTATTTT.